This TCR beta chain emerged from a study of blood T cell repertoires in COVID-19. Study overall: Acute and convalescent COVID-19 specimens originated in the United States, Italy and Spain. PBMCs, B-cell-depleted T cells, or T cells were the source of the cDNA or gDNA that made up the material.

V was pared by 3 bases and J by 8 bases, with 8 bases between. Germline loops: CDR1 DFQATT, CDR2 SNEGSKA (reference sequence). The CDR3 contains 11 residues. Under the authors' procedure: Amplification of reference gene primers provided the estimated nucleated cell counts. Measured with immunoSEQ multiplex PCR; TCRdb has only the in-frame clones, and not every one. Clonal size and the V and J genes are those of that table, whereas D and trimming came from the DNA. The repertoire holds about 220,000 clones, with roughly 82% as singletons. The V gene is TRBV20-1, the J gene TRBJ2-1, with TRBD2 as a possible D gene (6 bases). Sequences were obtained from peripheral blood. The receptor comes from a man in his fifties or sixties with active or convalescent COVID-19. CDR3 sequence (DNA): TGCAGTGCTAGGACTAGTTATGAGCAGTTCTTC. Its protein is CSARTSYEQFF.